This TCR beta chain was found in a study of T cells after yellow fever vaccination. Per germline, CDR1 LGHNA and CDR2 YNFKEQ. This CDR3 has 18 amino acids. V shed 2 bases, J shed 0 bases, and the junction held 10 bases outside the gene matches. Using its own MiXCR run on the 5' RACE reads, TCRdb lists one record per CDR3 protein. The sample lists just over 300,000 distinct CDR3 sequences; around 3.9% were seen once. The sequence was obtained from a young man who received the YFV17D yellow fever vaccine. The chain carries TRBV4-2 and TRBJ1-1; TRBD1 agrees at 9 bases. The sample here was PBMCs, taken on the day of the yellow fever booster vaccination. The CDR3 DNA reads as TGTGCCAGCAGCCAAATGAGGCGACAGGGGGGGGTGAACACTGAAGCTTTCTTT. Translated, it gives CASSQMRRQGGVNTEAFF.